Shown below are 20 T cell receptor beta chains from a single sample sequenced in a study of T cells in localized non-small cell lung cancer. Sequencing used immunoSEQ multiplex PCR; TCRdb keeps in-frame clones, though not all of them. The sample comprises about 30,000 clones, roughly 90% of which are singletons, and approximately 7.5% rests with the top ten. The sequences come from peripheral blood, collected before any cancer treatment. The source of these receptors is a male donor older than 55 with stage I lung adenocarcinoma.

J is TRBJ1-1 and V is TRBV10-3; D is perhaps TRBD1 (6 bases). This CDR3 spans 13 amino acids. The germline V gene encodes CDR1 ENHRY and CDR2 SYGVKD. Trimming took 6 bases from V and 4 from J, leaving 12 bases between them. The CDR3: CAISATGITEAFF. Here the CDR3 DNA reads TGTGCCATCAGCGCAACAGGGATCACTGAAGCTTTCTTT.

The chain links TRBV19 to TRBJ1-1; no clear D. CDR3 size: 15 residues. The ends were cut back, 3 bases at V and 6 bases at J, with 17 bases in the middle. Germline CDR1 LNHDA, CDR2 SQIVND (reference sequence). The CDR3 region is CASSIGPGPNSEAFF. DNA for the CDR3: TGTGCCAGTAGTATCGGGCCCGGCCCAAATTCTGAAGCTTTCTTT. Complete variable domain (other parts from reference TRBV19 and TRBJ1-1): DGGITQSPKYLFRKEGQNVTLSCEQNLNHDAMYWYRQDPGQGLRLIYYSQIVNDFQKGDIAEGYSVSREKKESFPLTVTSAQKNPTAFYLCASSIGPGPNSEAFFGQGTRLTVV.

The chain employs TRBV11-2 and TRBJ2-7; perhaps TRBD1 as D (5 bases). The CDR3 covers 15 residues. Germline assignment: CDR1 SGHAT and CDR2 FQNNGV. V dropped 2 bases and J dropped 3 bases, with 14 bases sitting between them. CDR3 sequence reads: CASSLYEDSFYEQYF. For the CDR3, the DNA is TGTGCCAGCAGCTTATATGAAGACAGTTTCTACGAGCAGTACTTC.

CDR3 coding DNA: TGTGCCAGCAGGGGTGGGACCGTTTATAATTCACCCCTCCACTTT. Translating gives CASRGGTVYNSPLHF. The V call is TRBV5-5, the J call TRBJ1-6; a possible D gene is TRBD1 (5 bases). The length of the CDR3 is 15 residues. In germline, CDR1 is SGHKS, CDR2 YYEKEE (reference sequence). The germline V and J ends were trimmed by 5 bases and 4 bases, with 13 bases remaining between them.

On this clone: The sample has other DNA sequences that encode this CDR3 too. The chain combines TRBV4-3 with TRBJ1-1, with D possibly TRBD1 on 5 matching bases. V was cut by 1 base and J by 8 bases, with 14 bases left in between. This CDR3 region has 14 residues. CDR1 is LGHNA, CDR2 YSLEER, per germline. CDR3 sequence reads: CASSQGRGETEAFF. CDR3 nucleotide sequence: TGCGCCAGCAGCCAAGGACGGGGGGAAACCGAAGCTTTCTTT.

The sample holds one count of this clone. The CDR3 region has the DNA TGCGCCAGCAGTGAAGGGGCGGGGGGCAAGCAAGAGACCCAGTACTTC. Translated, it gives CASSEGAGGKQETQYF. The chain links TRBV10-1 to TRBJ2-5; TRBD2 matches at 8 bases. J was trimmed by 2 bases and V by 3 bases; bases with no gene match: 8. The CDR3 totals 16 residues. Germline values: CDR1 WNHNN, CDR2 SYGVQD (reference sequence).

This clone was found a few times. The J gene is TRBJ2-1, the V gene TRBV5-6, with D perhaps matching TRBD2 (5 bases). The V and J ends lost 0 bases and 0 bases respectively, with 10 bases between them. This CDR3 region has 16 residues. Germline V lookup: CDR1 SGHDT, CDR2 YYEEEE. CDR3 DNA sequence: TGTGCCAGCAGCTTGGTATCGGGGTTCTCCTACAATGAGCAGTTCTTC. This gives the protein CASSLVSGFSYNEQFF.

V gene TRBV5-1 combines with J gene TRBJ2-2; D remains ambiguous. CDR1 and CDR2 from the germline V gene are SGHRS and YFSETQ. The CDR3 is 15 amino acids. V lost 0 bases and J lost 4, with 10 bases in between. CDR3 bases: TGCGCCAGCAGCTTGGCCCCCCAAGGCACCGGGGAGCTGTTTTTT. Translated: CASSLAPQGTGELFF.

This clone was detected a few times. The CDR3 DNA is TGTGCCAGCACCCCGGGCACTAGCGGGGGGCCGTTTAGCACAGATACGCAGTATTTT. Translation gives CASTPGTSGGPFSTDTQYF. The chain has TRBV7-2 and TRBJ2-3, with 12 bases aligning to TRBD2. CDR3 length: 19 residues. V lost 7 bases and J lost 0; bases outside the gene matches: 14. CDR1 and CDR2 (germline): SGHTA, FQGNSA.

V is TRBV5-5 and J is TRBJ2-5; 7 nucleotides align to TRBD1. J was trimmed by 4 bases and V by 1 base; bases with no gene match: 13. Germline assignment: CDR1 SGHKS and CDR2 YYEKEE (reference sequence). The CDR3 is 17 residues long. The CDR3 DNA reads as TGTGCCAGCAGCTTGCAACCGCGACAGGGTGGAGGAGAGACCCAGTACTTC. Protein sequence: CASSLQPRQGGGETQYF.

This clone turned up a few times. J is TRBJ1-5 and V is TRBV7-2; tentative D call: TRBD1 (5 bases). The V gene's germline CDR1 is SGHTA and CDR2 FQGNSA. Trimming cost V 5 bases and J 7 bases, with 18 bases left between them. The CDR3 extends over 15 amino acids. The CDR3 bases are TGTGCCAGCAGCCAAGATTGGGGTAACAGGCAGCCCCAGCATTTT. Translated: CASSQDWGNRQPQHF.

V usage is TRBV19 and J usage is TRBJ1-2; D is unresolved. CDR3 length equals 11 residues. Trimming took 7 bases from V and 5 from J, leaving 8 bases between them. Germline V lookup: CDR1 LNHDA, CDR2 SQIVND (reference sequence). The CDR3, as DNA: TGTGCCAGTAACAACCCTTATGGCTACACCTTC. Its protein is CASNNPYGYTF.

The chain uses TRBV10-2 and TRBJ1-2, with 9 nucleotides matching TRBD1. The CDR3 covers 15 residues. In germline, CDR1 is WSHSY, CDR2 SAAADI. The V segment lost 6 bases and the J segment 4 bases; nucleotides outside the gene matches: 9. CDR3 sequence reads: CASSEWGQGGYGYTF. CDR3 DNA: TGCGCCAGCAGCGAATGGGGACAGGGAGGCTATGGCTACACCTTC.

The chain joins TRBV6-4 to TRBJ2-2, with a tentative D call TRBD1 (5 bases). The germline V gene has CDR1 MRHNA and CDR2 SNTAGT. V lost 3 bases to trimming and J lost 1 base, with 6 bases between them. The CDR3 is 14 amino acids. The CDR3: CASSEQENTGELFF. CDR3 coding DNA: TGTGCCAGCAGTGAACAGGAGAACACCGGGGAGCTGTTTTTT.

The V and J genes are TRBV28 and TRBJ1-2; 7 bases are a match to TRBD1. The CDR3 contains 12 residues. The V gene's germline CDR1 is MDHEN and CDR2 SYDVKM. Germline trimming cut 10 bases from V and 7 bases from J; bases unmatched to any gene: 9. The DNA for the CDR3 is TGTGCCACCAAAGACAGGGATACTGGCTACACCTTC. Amino acids: CATKDRDTGYTF.

V usage is TRBV5-1 and J usage is TRBJ2-2; no clear D. Per the germline V gene, CDR1 is SGHRS and CDR2 is YFSETQ. Between the trimmed V and J ends, which lost 2 bases and 3 bases, there was a span of 5 bases. The CDR3 loop spans 13 amino acids. The CDR3, as DNA: TGCGCCAGCAGCTTTGGGGACACCGGGGAGCTGTTTTTT. It codes for CASSFGDTGELFF.

This sequence joins TRBV9 and TRBJ2-6; D might be TRBD2 (6 bases). V was cut by 3 bases and J by 1 base, with 17 bases left in between. This CDR3 is built from 18 residues. The V gene's germline CDR1 is SGDLS and CDR2 YYNGEE. In nucleotides, the CDR3 is TGTGCCAGCAGCGCGCAGGAGGGGAAAGATTCTGGGGCCAACGTCCTGACTTTC. Translation: CASSAQEGKDSGANVLTF.

The chain couples TRBV9 to TRBJ2-3; D tentatively fits TRBD1 or TRBD2 (5 bases each). This CDR3 comprises 15 residues. Between the trimmed V and J ends, which lost 0 bases and 1 base, there was a span of 9 bases. The germline V gene encodes CDR1 SGDLS and CDR2 YYNGEE. CDR3 amino acids: CASSVGGAGTDTQYF. DNA of the CDR3: TGTGCCAGCAGCGTAGGAGGGGCGGGCACAGATACGCAGTATTTT.

The chain has TRBV18 and TRBJ2-7, with D perhaps matching TRBD1 (6 bases). The germline V gene has CDR1 KGHSH and CDR2 LQKENI. The CDR3 is 14 amino acids. Trimming removed 4 bases from V and 0 bases from J, with 10 bases in between. CDR3 nucleotides: TGTGCCAGCTCACTGGACAGAAGCTCCTACGAGCAGTACTTC. This sequence encodes CASSLDRSSYEQYF.

The chain links TRBV5-1 to TRBJ1-4, with D possibly being TRBD1 (5 bases). V gave up 4 bases and J gave up 5 bases, with 15 bases separating them. Looked up from germline, CDR1 is SGHRS and CDR2 is YFSETQ. This CDR3 region has 15 residues. CDR3 region: CASSLRGGRNEKLFF. CDR3 nucleotide sequence: TGCGCCAGCAGCCTTCGCGGGGGGAGAAATGAAAAACTGTTTTTT.